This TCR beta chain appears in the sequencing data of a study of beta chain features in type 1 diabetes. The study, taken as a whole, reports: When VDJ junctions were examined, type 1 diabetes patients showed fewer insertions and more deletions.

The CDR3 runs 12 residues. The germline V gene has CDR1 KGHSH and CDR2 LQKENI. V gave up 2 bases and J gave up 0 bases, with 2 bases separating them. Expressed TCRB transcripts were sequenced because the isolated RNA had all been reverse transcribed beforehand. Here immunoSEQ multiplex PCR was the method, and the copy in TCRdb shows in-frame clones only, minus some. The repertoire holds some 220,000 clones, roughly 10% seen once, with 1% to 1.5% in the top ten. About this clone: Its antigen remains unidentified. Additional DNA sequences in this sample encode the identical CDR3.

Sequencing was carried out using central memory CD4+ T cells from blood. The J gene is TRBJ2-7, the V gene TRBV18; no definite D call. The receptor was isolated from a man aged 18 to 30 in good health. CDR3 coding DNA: TGTGCCAGCTCACCAGACTCCTACGAGCAGTACTTC. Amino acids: CASSPDSYEQYF.